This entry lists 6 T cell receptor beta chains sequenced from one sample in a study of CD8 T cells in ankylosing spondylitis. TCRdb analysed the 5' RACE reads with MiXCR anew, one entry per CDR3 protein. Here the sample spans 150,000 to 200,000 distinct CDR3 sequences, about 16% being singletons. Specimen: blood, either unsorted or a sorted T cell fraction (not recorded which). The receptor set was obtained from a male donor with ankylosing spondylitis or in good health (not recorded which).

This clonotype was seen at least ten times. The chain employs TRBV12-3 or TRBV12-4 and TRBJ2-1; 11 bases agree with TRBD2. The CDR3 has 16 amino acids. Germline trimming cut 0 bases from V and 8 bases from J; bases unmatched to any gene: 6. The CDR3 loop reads CASSLAPGLAVDEQFF. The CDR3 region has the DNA TGTGCCAGCAGTTTAGCTCCGGGACTAGCGGTGGATGAGCAGTTCTTC.

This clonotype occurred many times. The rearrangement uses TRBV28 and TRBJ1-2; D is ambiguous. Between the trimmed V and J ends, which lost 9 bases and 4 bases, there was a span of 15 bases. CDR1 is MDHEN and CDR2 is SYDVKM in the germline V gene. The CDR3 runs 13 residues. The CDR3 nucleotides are TGTGCCAGTGGAAACGGACGGATCTATGGCTACACCTTC. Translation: CASGNGRIYGYTF.

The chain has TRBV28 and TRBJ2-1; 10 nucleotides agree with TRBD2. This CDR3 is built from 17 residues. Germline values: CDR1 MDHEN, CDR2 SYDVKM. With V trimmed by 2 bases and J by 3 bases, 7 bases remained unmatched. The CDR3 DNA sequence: TGTGCCAGCAGTTTACTCTCTAGCGGGAGTGGCTACAATGAGCAGTTCTTC. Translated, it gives CASSLLSSGSGYNEQFF. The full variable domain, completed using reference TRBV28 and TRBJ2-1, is DVKVTQSSRYLVKRTGEKVFLECVQDMDHENMFWYRQDPGLGLRLIYFSYDVKMKEKGDIPEGYSVSREKKERFSLILESASTNQTSMYLCASSLLSSGSGYNEQFFGPGTRLTVL.

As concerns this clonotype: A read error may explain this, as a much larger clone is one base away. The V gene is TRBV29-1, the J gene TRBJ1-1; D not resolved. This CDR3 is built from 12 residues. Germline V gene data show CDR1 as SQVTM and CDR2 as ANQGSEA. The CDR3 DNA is TGCAGCGTTGGGCAGACAAACACTGAAGCTCTCTTT. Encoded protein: CSVGQTNTEALF. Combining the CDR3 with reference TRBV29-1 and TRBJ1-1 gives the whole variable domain SAVISQKPSRDICQRGTSLTIQCQVDSQVTMMFWYRQQPGQSLTLIATANQGSEATYESGFVIDKFPISRPNLTFSTLTVSNMSPEDSSIYLCSVGQTNTEALFGQGTRLTVV.

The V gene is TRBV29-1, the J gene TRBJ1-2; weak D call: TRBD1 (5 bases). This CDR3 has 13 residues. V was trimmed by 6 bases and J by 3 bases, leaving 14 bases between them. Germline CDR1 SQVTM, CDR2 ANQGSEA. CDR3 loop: CSVSTGGDYGYTF. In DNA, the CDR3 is TGCAGCGTGTCCACCGGGGGGGACTATGGCTACACCTTC.

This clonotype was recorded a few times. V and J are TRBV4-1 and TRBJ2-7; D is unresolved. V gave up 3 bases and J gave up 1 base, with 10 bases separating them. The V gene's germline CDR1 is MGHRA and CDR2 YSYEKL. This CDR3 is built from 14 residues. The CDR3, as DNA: TGCGCCAGCAGCCACGAACTTATTTCCTACGAGCAGTACTTC. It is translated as CASSHELISYEQYF.